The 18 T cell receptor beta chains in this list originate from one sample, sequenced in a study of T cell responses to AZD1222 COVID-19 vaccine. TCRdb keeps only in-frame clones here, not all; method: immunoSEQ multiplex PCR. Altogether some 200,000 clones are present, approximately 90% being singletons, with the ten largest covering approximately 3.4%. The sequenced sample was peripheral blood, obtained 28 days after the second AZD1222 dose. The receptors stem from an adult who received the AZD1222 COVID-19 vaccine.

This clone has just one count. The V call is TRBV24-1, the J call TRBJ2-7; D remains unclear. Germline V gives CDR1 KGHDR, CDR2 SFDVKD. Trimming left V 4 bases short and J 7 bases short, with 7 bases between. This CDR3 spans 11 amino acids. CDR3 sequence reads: CATSDRYEQYF. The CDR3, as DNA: TGTGCCACCAGTGACCGTTATGAGCAGTACTTC.

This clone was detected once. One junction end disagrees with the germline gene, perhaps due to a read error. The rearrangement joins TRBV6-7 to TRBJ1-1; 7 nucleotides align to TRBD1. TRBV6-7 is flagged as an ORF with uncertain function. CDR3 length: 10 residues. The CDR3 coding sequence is TGTGCCAGCAGTCCCAGACAGGGTGCATGG. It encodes CASSPRQGAW.

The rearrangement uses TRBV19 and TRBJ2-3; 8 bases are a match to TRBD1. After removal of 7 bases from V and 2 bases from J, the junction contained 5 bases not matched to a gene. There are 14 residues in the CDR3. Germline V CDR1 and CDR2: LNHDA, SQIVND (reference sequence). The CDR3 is CASNDRGLTDTQYF. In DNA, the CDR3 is TGTGCCAGTAATGACAGGGGCCTCACAGATACGCAGTATTTT.

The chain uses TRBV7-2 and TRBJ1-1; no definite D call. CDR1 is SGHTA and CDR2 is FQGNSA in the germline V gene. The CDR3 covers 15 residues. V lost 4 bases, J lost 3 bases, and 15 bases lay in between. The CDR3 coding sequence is TGTGCCAGCAGCTCTCTCAGGATACGGGACACTGAAGCTTTCTTT. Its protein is CASSSLRIRDTEAFF.

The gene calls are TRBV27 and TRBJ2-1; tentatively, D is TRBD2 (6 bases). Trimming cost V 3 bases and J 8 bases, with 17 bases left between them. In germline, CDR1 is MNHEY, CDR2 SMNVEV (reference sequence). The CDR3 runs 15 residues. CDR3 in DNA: TGTGCCAGCAGTTTGATCGGGGACTCCGGCGATGAGCAGTTCTTC. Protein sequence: CASSLIGDSGDEQFF.

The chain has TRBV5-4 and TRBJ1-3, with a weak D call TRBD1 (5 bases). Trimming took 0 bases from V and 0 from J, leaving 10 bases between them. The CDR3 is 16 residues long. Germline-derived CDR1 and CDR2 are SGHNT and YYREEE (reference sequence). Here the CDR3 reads CASSLEGLSSGNTIYF. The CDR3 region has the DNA TGTGCCAGCAGCTTGGAGGGACTCTCCTCTGGAAACACCATATATTTT.

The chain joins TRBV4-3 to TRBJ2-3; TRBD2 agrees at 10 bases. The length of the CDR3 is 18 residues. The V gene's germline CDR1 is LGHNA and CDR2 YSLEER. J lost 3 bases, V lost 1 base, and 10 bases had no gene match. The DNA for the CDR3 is TGCGCCAGCAGCCAAGTGTTGGCTAGCGGGAGAAGGACAGATACGCAGTATTTT. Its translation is CASSQVLASGRRTDTQYF.

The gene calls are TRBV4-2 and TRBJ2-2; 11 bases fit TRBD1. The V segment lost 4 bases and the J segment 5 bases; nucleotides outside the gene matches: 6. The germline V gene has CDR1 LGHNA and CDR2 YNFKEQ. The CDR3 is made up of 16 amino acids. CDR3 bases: TGTGCCAGCAGCCCACGAGGACAGGGGGCGACCGGGGAGCTGTTTTTT. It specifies CASSPRGQGATGELFF.

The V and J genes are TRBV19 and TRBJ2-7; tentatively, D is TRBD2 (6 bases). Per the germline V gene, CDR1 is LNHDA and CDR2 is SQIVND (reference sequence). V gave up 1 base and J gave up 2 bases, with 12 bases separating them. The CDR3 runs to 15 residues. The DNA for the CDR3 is TGTGCCAGTAGTATAGGAGCGGGCGGGCCCTACGAGCAGTACTTC. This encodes CASSIGAGGPYEQYF. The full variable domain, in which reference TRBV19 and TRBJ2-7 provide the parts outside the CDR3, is DGGITQSPKYLFRKEGQNVTLSCEQNLNHDAMYWYRQDPGQGLRLIYYSQIVNDFQKGDIAEGYSVSREKKESFPLTVTSAQKNPTAFYLCASSIGAGGPYEQYFGPGTRLTVT.

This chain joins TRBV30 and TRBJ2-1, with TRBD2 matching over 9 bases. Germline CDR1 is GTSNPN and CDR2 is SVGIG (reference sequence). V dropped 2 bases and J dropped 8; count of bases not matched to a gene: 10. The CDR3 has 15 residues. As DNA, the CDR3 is TGTGCCTGGAGTATTGGTAGCGGGAGTGGGGATGAGCAGTTCTTC. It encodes CAWSIGSGSGDEQFF.

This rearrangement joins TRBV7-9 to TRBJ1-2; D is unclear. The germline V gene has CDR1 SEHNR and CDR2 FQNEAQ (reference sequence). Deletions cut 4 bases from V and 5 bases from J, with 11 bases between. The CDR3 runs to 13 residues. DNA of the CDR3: TGTGCCAGCAGCTCGGCCGGTATATATGGCTACACCTTC. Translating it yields CASSSAGIYGYTF.

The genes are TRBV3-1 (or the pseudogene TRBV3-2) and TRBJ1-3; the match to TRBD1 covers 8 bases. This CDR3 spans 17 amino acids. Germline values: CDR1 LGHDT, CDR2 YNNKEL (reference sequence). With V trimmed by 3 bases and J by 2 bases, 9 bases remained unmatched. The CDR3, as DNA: TGTGCCAGCAGCCAGCGGACCGCGGGACAGGCTGGAAACACCATATATTTT. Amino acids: CASSQRTAGQAGNTIYF.

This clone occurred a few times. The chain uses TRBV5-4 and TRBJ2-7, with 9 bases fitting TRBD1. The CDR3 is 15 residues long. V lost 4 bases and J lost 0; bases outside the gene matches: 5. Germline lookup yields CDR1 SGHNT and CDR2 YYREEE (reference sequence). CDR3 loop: CASSRDRAPSYEQYF. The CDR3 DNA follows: TGTGCCAGCAGCCGGGACAGGGCCCCCTCCTACGAGCAGTACTTC.

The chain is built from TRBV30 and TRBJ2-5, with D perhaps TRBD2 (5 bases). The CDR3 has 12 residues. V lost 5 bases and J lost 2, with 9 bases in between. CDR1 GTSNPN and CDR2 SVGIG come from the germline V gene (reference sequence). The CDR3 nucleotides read TGTGCCTGGGGCGGACTGCAAGAGACCCAGTACTTC. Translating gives CAWGGLQETQYF.

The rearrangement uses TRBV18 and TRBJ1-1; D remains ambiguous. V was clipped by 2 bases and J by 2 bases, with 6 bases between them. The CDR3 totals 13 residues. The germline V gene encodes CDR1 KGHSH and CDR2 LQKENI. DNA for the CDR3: TGTGCCAGCTCACCAAACAGAAACACTGAAGCTTTCTTT. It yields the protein CASSPNRNTEAFF.

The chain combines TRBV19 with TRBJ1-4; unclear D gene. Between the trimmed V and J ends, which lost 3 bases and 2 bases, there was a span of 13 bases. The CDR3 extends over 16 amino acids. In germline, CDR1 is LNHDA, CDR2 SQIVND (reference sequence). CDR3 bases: TGTGCCAGTAGTATCGAAGGCGGAGGGACTAATGAAAAACTGTTTTTT. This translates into CASSIEGGGTNEKLFF.

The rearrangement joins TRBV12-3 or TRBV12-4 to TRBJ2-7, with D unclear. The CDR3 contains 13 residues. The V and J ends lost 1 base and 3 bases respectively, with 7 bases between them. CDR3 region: CASSLGADYEQYF. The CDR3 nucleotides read TGTGCCAGCAGTTTAGGGGCAGACTACGAGCAGTACTTC.

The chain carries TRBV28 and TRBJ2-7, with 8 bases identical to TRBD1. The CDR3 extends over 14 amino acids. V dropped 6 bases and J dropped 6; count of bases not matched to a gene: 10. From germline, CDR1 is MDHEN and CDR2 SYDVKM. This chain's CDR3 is CASSPRTGWGEQYF. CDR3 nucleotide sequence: TGTGCCAGCAGCCCGCGGACAGGGTGGGGCGAGCAGTACTTC.